Listed below are T cell receptor beta chains from one sample, sequenced in a study of CD4 T cells in relation to SARS-CoV-2 and coronaviruses. TCRdb keeps only in-frame clones here, not all; method: immunoSEQ multiplex PCR. The table shows some 45,000 clones, with approximately 80% occurring only once. No antigen is known for these receptors. What was sequenced was naive CD4+ T cells from PBMCs, cultured in vitro. The receptors come from an adult with COVID-19. Each CDR3 is given with its conserved first and last residue. Each record gives: CDR3 length, J gene, D gene, V gene, clone size, CDR3 DNA, CDR3 protein. D genes are given only for firm matches. Clone size appears in some rows only: once, few, many, or a class for an expanded clone.

>17|TRBJ2-7|-|TRBV12-1|-
TGTGCCAGCAGATTAAGAACGCGGGACAGGGTTAATTGCGAGCAGTACTTC
CASRLRTRDRVNCEQYF
>17|TRBJ1-4|-|TRBV9|-
TGTGCCAGCAGCGTAGCCGGATGGGGGCCCCCGGGTGAAAAACTGTTTTTT
CASSVAGWGPPGEKLFF
>17|TRBJ2-2|TRBD2|TRBV7-2|-
TGTGCCAGCACCCCACGTGGGGGAGGGCCGTCCACCGGGGAGCTGTTTTTT
CASTPRGGGPSTGELFF
>14|TRBJ2-7|-|TRBV9|-
TGTGCCAGCAGCGTAGGTGCAGGGCTTGAGGAGCAGTACTTC
CASSVGAGLEEQYF
>19|TRBJ2-7|TRBD2|TRBV7-2|-
TGTGCCAGCAGCTCCAACCCGGGACTAGCGGGGGTCCTCGTGTACGAGCAGTACTTC
CASSSNPGLAGVLVYEQYF
>12|TRBJ2-7|-|TRBV5-5|-
TGTGCCAGCAGCCCAGGGGCCTACGAGCAGTACTTC
CASSPGAYEQYF
>18|TRBJ2-7|-|TRBV7-2|-
TGTGCCAGCAGCTTACCGGTGTCGGGGGAAAATTTCGCCTACGAGCAGTACTTC
CASSLPVSGENFAYEQYF
>15|TRBJ2-7|TRBD2|TRBV5-1|-
TGCGCCAGCAGCTTGGCACTAGCGGGAGGCTACGAGCAGTACTTC
CASSLALAGGYEQYF
>18|TRBJ2-2|TRBD2|TRBV15|-
TGTGCCACCAGCAGTGTCCGGGGACGGGAGGGCAACACCGGGGAGCTGTTTTTT
CATSSVRGREGNTGELFF
>14|TRBJ2-5|-|TRBV10-3|-
TGTGCCATCAGTGGAAATCCCCTTGGAGAGACCCAGTACTTC
CAISGNPLGETQYF
>11|TRBJ2-1|-|TRBV10-2|-
TGCGCCAGCACCAGGGGTGATGAGCAGTTCTTC
CASTRGDEQFF
>15|TRBJ2-3|-|TRBV19|-
TGTGCCAGTAGTCCCGGACGTATGAGCACAGATACGCAGTATTTT
CASSPGRMSTDTQYF
>12|TRBJ2-1|-|TRBV5-8|-
TGTGCCAGCAGCTTCTACTACAATGAGCAGTTCTTC
CASSFYYNEQFF
>16|TRBJ1-1|TRBD1|TRBV28|-
TGTGCCAGCCGCGGACAGGGGGGAATCATGAACACTGAAGCTTTCTTT
CASRGQGGIMNTEAFF
>16|TRBJ1-2|TRBD1|TRBV28|once
TGTGCCAGCGGACTACAGACAGGGGCCGCTAACTATGGCTACACCTTC
CASGLQTGAANYGYTF
>15|TRBJ2-4|-|TRBV6-1|-
TGTGCCAGCAGTGAAGCGCTAGGGGCTCAAAACATTCAGTACTTC
CASSEALGAQNIQYF
>14|TRBJ1-3|-|TRBV3-1/TRBV3-2|-
TGTGCCAGCAGCTCCGCGTCCTCTGGAAACACCATATATTTT
CASSSASSGNTIYF
>13|TRBJ1-2|-|TRBV29-1|-
TGCAGCGTTGAATGGGGGGCAGACTATGGCTACACCTTC
CSVEWGADYGYTF
>16|TRBJ1-4|-|TRBV15|-
TGTGTCACCAGCAGAGATATGGGGGGTGGTAATGAAAAACTGTTTTTT
CVTSRDMGGGNEKLFF
>15|TRBJ1-3|-|TRBV7-9|few
TGTGCCAGCAGCCCAAGACAAGGGCCTGGAAACACCATATATTTT
CASSPRQGPGNTIYF
>11|TRBJ2-1|-|TRBV7-9|-
TGTGCCAAGGCTGGAGGGAATGAGCAGTTCTTC
CAKAGGNEQFF
>14|TRBJ2-4|-|TRBV28|-
TGTGCCAGCAGTTTATTCCAGGGGGGAAACATTCAGTACTTC
CASSLFQGGNIQYF
>14|TRBJ2-4|-|TRBV28|-
TGTGCCAGCAGCTCGGGGGACCTTAAAAACATTCAGTACTTC
CASSSGDLKNIQYF
>14|TRBJ1-3|-|TRBV2|-
TGTGCCAGCAGTCAACCTTTATATGGAAACACCATATATTTT
CASSQPLYGNTIYF
>16|TRBJ2-2|TRBD1|TRBV15|-
TGTGCCACCAGCAGGTCTGGGACAGTTAACACCGGGGAGCTGTTTTTT
CATSRSGTVNTGELFF
>15|TRBJ1-6|-|TRBV28|-
TGTGCCAGCAGTTTAACCTTGGCCCGTAATTCACCCCTCCACTTT
CASSLTLARNSPLHF
>16|TRBJ2-3|-|TRBV15|-
TGTGCCACCAGCAGGCACCCAGGCGGGAGCACAGATACGCAGTATTTT
CATSRHPGGSTDTQYF
>15|TRBJ1-1|-|TRBV3-1/TRBV3-2|-
TGTGCCAGCAGCCAAAGCACTGGGTGGGGGACAGAAGCTTTCTTT
CASSQSTGWGTEAFF
>16|TRBJ2-7|-|TRBV15|once
TGTGCCACCAGCAGAGGAGGCGGGACACCTAACTACGAGCAGTACTTC
CATSRGGGTPNYEQYF
>13|TRBJ2-3|-|TRBV9|-
TGTGCCAGCAGCCAAGCTCTCACAGATACGCAGTATTTT
CASSQALTDTQYF
>15|TRBJ1-5|-|TRBV28|once
TGTGCCAGCAGTTCAATCATCGGACCTAATCAGCCCCAGCATTTT
CASSSIIGPNQPQHF
>14|TRBJ2-7|TRBD2|TRBV15|-
TGTGCCATCGGGAGGGGCAGGGCTAGGTACGAGCAGTACTTC
CAIGRGRARYEQYF
>15|TRBJ1-1|-|TRBV5-5|once
TGTGCCAGCAGCAAATGGGCCCCCATGAACACTGAAGCTTTCTTT
CASSKWAPMNTEAFF
>19|TRBJ2-1|-|TRBV21-1|once
TGTGCCAGCAGCGATCCGGGACTAGCGGGAGCGGGGTCCTACAATGAGCAGTTCTTC
CASSDPGLAGAGSYNEQFF
>14|TRBJ2-7|-|TRBV15|-
TGTGCCACCAGCAGGGCCCGTAGCTCCTACGAGCAGTACTTC
CATSRARSSYEQYF
>17|TRBJ2-3|TRBD2|TRBV7-6|-
TGTGCCAGCAGCCCAGGGGTAGCGGGAGGGCCGGCAGATACGCAGTATTTT
CASSPGVAGGPADTQYF
>13|TRBJ1-1|-|TRBV29-1|-
TGCAGTACAGACCCGGGGCAGAACACTGAAGCTTTCTTT
CSTDPGQNTEAFF
>17|TRBJ2-1|-|TRBV28|-
TGTGCCAGCAGTTTATTAGTGTCGGGAGCATACTACAATGAGCAGTTCTTC
CASSLLVSGAYYNEQFF
>15|TRBJ2-2|-|TRBV6-5|-
TGTGCCAGCAGTTACTCAGGGGGGTACACCGGGGAGCTGTTTTTT
CASSYSGGYTGELFF
>13|TRBJ2-3|-|TRBV19|-
TGTGCCAGTAGAGGGGACCGCACAGATACGCAGTATTTT
CASRGDRTDTQYF
>15|TRBJ1-2|-|TRBV5-1|-
TGCGCCAGCAGCTTGTTGGACGCCCCTAGGGATGGCTACACCTTC
CASSLLDAPRDGYTF
>13|TRBJ2-5|-|TRBV5-1|-
TGCGCCAGCAGCTTGGCCCACCAAGAGACCCAGTACTTC
CASSLAHQETQYF
>12|TRBJ2-7|-|TRBV7-9|-
TGTGCCAGCAGCACGACTTACCGCGAGCAGTACTTC
CASSTTYREQYF
>17|TRBJ2-1|TRBD2|TRBV5-1|-
TGCGCCAGCAGCTTGGTAGGCAGCGGGAGGATCTACAATGAGCAGTTCTTC
CASSLVGSGRIYNEQFF
>13|TRBJ2-7|-|TRBV30|-
TGTGCCTGGGTGGCAGGGGTTATGCACGAGCAGTACTTC
CAWVAGVMHEQYF